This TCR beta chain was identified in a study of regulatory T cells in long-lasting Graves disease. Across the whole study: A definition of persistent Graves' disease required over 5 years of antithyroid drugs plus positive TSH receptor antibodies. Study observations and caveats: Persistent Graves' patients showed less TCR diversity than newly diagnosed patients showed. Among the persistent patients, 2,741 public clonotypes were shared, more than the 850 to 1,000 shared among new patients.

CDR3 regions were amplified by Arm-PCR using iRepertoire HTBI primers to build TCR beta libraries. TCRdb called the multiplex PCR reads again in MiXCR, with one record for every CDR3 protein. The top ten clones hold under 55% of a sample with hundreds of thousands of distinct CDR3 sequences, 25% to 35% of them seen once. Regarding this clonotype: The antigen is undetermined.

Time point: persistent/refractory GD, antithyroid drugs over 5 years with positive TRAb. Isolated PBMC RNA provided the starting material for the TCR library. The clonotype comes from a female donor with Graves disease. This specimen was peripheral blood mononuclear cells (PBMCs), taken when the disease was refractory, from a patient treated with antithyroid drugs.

The CDR3 protein is CASSFLGPDQPQHF. CDR3 nucleotide sequence: TGTGCCAGCAGTTTTCTTGGGCCCGATCAGCCCCAGCATTTT. The chain carries TRBV27 and TRBJ1-5; D gene unclear. This CDR3 is built from 14 residues. The germline V gene encodes CDR1 MNHEY and CDR2 SMNVEV (reference sequence). V gave up 3 bases and J gave up 5 bases, with 11 bases separating them.